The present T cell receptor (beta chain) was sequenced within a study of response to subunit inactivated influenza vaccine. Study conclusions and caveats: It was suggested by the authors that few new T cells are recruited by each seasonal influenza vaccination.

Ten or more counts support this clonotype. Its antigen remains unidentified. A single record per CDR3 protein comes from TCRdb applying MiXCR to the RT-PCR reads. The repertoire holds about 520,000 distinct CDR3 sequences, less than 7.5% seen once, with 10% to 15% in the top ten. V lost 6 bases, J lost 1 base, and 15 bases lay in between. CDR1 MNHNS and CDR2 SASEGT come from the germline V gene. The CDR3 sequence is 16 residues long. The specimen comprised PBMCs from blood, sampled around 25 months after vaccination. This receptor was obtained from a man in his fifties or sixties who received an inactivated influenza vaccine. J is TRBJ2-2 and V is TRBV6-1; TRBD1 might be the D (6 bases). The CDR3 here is CASRRTGTKNTGELFF. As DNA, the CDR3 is TGTGCCAGCAGACGGACCGGGACAAAGAACACCGGGGAGCTGTTTTTT.